The present TCR beta chain was sequenced within a study of PD-1 and CTLA-4 blockade in melanoma. Assay: immunoSEQ multiplex PCR; the TCRdb copy retains only in-frame clones and omits some. This sample yields 28,000 or so clones, of which approximately 90% are seen a single time; roughly 8.6% belongs to the top ten. CDR1 and CDR2 (germline): SGHVS, FQNEAQ. The CDR3 consists of 15 residues. The junction had 5 bases not matched to a gene; V was cut back by 2 bases and J by 2 bases. This TCR derives from a human donor with melanoma. The sample in question was CD8+ T cells from peripheral blood, obtained from a patient given anti-PD-1 treatment. The chain is built from TRBV7-8 and TRBJ2-7; 8 nucleotides line up with TRBD1. The DNA of the CDR3 is TGTGCCAGCAGCTTAACAGGGGGTCACCCCTACGAGCAGTACTTC. As protein: CASSLTGGHPYEQYF.